Detailed here is one T cell receptor beta chain. Trimming cost V 0 bases and J 1 base, with 6 bases left between them. CDR3 size: 14 residues. CDR1 is MNHEY, CDR2 SVGAGI, per germline. The sample is drawn from a study of T cell changes during pregnancy in multiple sclerosis. Sequencing was performed with immunoSEQ multiplex PCR; in TCRdb, only in-frame clones are kept and a portion is missing. Of approximately 70,000 clones listed, about 90% are singletons. The starting material was peripheral blood, obtained in the second trimester of pregnancy. The chain uses TRBV6-5 and TRBJ1-2; D gene ambiguous. The receptor was derived from a female donor in good health, enrolled as a control in a pregnancy study. The CDR3, as DNA: TGTGCCAGCAGTTACTCGCGCGTTAACTATGGCTACACCTTC. Its translation: CASSYSRVNYGYTF.